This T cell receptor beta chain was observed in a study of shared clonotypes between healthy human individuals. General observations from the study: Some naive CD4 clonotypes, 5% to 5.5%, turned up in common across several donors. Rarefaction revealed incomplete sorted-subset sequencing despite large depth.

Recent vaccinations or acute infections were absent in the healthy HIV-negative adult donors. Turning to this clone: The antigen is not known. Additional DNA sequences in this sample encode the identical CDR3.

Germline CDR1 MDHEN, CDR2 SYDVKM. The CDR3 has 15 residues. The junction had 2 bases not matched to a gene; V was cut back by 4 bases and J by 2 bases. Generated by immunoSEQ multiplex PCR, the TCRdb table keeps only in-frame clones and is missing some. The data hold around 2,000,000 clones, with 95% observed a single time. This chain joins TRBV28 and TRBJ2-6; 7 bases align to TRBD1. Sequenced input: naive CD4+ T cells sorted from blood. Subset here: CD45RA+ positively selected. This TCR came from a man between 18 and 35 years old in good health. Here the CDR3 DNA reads TGTGCCAGCAGTTCTACAGGGGCTGGGGCCAACGTCCTGACTTTC. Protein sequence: CASSSTGAGANVLTF.